This T cell receptor beta chain was recorded in a study of blood T cell repertoires in COVID-19. Data came from immunoSEQ multiplex PCR; TCRdb stores just in-frame clones and leaves some out. The sample gives over 110,000 clones, roughly four fifths of which show up once; roughly 14% is in the top ten. V lost 1 base and J lost 0, with 7 bases in between. The V gene's germline CDR1 is SGHAT and CDR2 FQNNGV. The CDR3 is 15 residues long. This clone was seen a few times. The TCR was taken from a man older than 75 with acute or convalescent COVID-19. V gene TRBV11-2 combines with J gene TRBJ1-3; no definite D call. The sequenced sample was peripheral blood. As DNA, the CDR3 is TGTGCCAGCAGCTTAGGAGTGCGCTCTGGAAACACCATATATTTT. Translating it yields CASSLGVRSGNTIYF.